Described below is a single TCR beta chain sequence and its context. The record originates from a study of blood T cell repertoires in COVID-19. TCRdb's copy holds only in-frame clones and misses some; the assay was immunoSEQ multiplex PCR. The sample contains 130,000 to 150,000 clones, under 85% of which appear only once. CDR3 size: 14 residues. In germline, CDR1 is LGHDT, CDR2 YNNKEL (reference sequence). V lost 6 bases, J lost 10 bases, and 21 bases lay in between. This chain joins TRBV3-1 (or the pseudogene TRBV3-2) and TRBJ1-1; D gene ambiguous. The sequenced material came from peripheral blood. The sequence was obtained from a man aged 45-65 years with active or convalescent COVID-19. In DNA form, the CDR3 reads TGTGCCAGCAGTCCTATCGGATGGGCCAATGGAGCTTTCTTT. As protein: CASSPIGWANGAFF.